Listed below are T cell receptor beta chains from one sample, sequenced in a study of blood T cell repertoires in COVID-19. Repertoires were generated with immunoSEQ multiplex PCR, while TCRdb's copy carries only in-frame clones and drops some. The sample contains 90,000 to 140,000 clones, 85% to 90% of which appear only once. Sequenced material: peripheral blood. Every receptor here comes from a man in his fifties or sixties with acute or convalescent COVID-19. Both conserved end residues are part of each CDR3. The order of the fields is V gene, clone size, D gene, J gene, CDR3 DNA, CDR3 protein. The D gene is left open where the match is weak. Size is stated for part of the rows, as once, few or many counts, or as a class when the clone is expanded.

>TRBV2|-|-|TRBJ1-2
TGTGCCAGCAGTTCCGACACAGTACAGGTCGGCTACACCTTC
CASSSDTVQVGYTF
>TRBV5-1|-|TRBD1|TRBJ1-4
TGCGCCAGCAGCAACGAGTGGGCAGGGGGTGAAAAACTGTTTTTT
CASSNEWAGGEKLFF
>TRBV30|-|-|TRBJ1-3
TGTGCCTGGAGCCAGGGAGGGAGGGGAAACACCATATATTTT
CAWSQGGRGNTIYF
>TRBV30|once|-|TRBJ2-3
TGTGCCTGGAGTGTTACGGTGAGCACAGATACGCAGTATTTT
CAWSVTVSTDTQYF
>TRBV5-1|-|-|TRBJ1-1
TGCGCCAGCAGCCAATCGACACGAGAAGCTTTCTTT
CASSQSTREAFF
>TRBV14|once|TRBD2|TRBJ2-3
TGTGCCAGCAGCCAAGCATATTGGAGCGGGGGTAGCACAGATACGCAGTATTTT
CASSQAYWSGGSTDTQYF
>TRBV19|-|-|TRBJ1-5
TGTGCCAGTAGTTGGTACAGGGAGGGGGGTCAGCCCCAGCATTTT
CASSWYREGGQPQHF
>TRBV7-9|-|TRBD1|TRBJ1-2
TGTGCCAGCAGCTTACGGGGACAGGGGAGCGGCTACACCTTC
CASSLRGQGSGYTF
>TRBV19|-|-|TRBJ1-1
TGTGCCAGTAGTATTTTCGACAGAACTGAAGCTTTCTTT
CASSIFDRTEAFF
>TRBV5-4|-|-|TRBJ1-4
TGTGCCAGCAGCAGCCCGGGGAGGTTTGGGCTTGAAAAACTGTTTTTT
CASSSPGRFGLEKLFF
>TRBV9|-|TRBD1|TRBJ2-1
TGTGCCAGCAGCGTAGGACAGGGTCTTTACAATGAGCAGTTCTTC
CASSVGQGLYNEQFF
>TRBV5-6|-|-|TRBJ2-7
TGTGCCAGCAGCTTGGGACAGGTCTACGAGCAGTACTTC
CASSLGQVYEQYF
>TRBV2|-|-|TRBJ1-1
TGTGCCAGCATGGGGCCCTTGACTGAAGCTTTCTTT
CASMGPLTEAFF
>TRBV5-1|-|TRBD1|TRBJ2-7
TGCGCCAGCAGCTTGGTAGGACAGGGGGTAGCCTACGAGCAGTACTTC
CASSLVGQGVAYEQYF
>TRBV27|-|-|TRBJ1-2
TGTGCCAGCAGCCTAGGGGCAGGCTATGGCTACACCTTC
CASSLGAGYGYTF
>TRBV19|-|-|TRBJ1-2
TGTGCCAGTAGTATAAAACCACAAGGAAACTATGGTGGCTACACCTTC
CASSIKPQGNYGGYTF
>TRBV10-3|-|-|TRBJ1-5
TGTGCCACCTGGGGGGATACGGGGAATCAGCCCCAGCATTTT
CATWGDTGNQPQHF
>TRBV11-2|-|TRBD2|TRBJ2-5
TGTGCCAGCGGAGATTTCCCCCTGGCCTGGGGGGGTATCGAGACCCAGTACTTC
CASGDFPLAWGGIETQYF
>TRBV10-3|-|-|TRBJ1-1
TGTGCCATCAGTGGACAGGAGAACACTGAAGCTTTCTTT
CAISGQENTEAFF
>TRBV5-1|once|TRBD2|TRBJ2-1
TGCGCCAGCAGCTTGACGTCTAGCGGGAGGGATCACAATGAGCAGTTCTTC
CASSLTSSGRDHNEQFF
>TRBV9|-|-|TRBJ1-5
TGTGCCAGCAGCGCCGGGGGGAGCCATAGCAATCAGCCCCAGCATTTT
CASSAGGSHSNQPQHF
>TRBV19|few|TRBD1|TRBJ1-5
TGTGCCAGTAGTAGAGGGGGCGGAGGCAATCAGCCCCAGCATTTT
CASSRGGGGNQPQHF
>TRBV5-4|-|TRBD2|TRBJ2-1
TGTGCCAGCAGCCTGGGACTACCCAGCTCCTACAATGAGCAGTTCTTC
CASSLGLPSSYNEQFF
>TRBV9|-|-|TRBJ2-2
TGTGCCAGCAGCCCGACTAGGGCGAACACCGGGGAGCTGTTTTTT
CASSPTRANTGELFF
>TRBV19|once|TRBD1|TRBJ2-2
TGTGCCAGTAGTCTCACGACAGGGGCCACCGGGGAGCTGTTTTTT
CASSLTTGATGELFF
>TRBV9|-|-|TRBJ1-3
TGTGCCAGCAGCGTGGGGGCCAACTCTGGAAACACCATATATTTT
CASSVGANSGNTIYF